The TCR beta chain described here comes from a study of CD8 T cells in ankylosing spondylitis. Findings and caveats of the study: In the blood and synovial fluid of reactive arthritis, some motif variants had been previously reported. A TCR beta motif of 8 or 9 highly homologous variants appeared characteristic of ankylosing spondylitis blood.

TCRdb reprocessed the 5' RACE reads via MiXCR and lists one record per CDR3 protein. Of around 30,000 distinct CDR3 sequences listed, about 7% were seen once; the top ten hold under 12%. This clonotype was observed many times. Its antigen is unknown. Sequenced material: blood, either unsorted or a sorted T cell fraction (not recorded which). The source is a male donor with ankylosing spondylitis or in good health (not recorded which).

CDR3 protein: CSATGPGGNEQFF. The CDR3 DNA reads TGCAGTGCTACCGGGCCCGGGGGGAATGAGCAGTTCTTC. The chain uses TRBV20-1 and TRBJ2-1, with 7 positions matching TRBD2. V lost 4 bases and J lost 7; bases outside the gene matches: 7. CDR3 length equals 13 residues. Germline CDR1 DFQATT, CDR2 SNEGSKA (reference sequence).